This TCR beta chain was documented in a study of blood T cell repertoires in COVID-19. Study details: Sites in the United States, Italy and Spain provided acute and convalescent COVID-19 samples. T cells, B-cell-depleted T cells, or PBMCs supplied cDNA or gDNA.

The Seattle patients joined while their infection was active and were tracked longitudinally afterward. The germline V gene has CDR1 GTSNPN and CDR2 SVGIG (reference sequence). The length of the CDR3 is 15 residues. V gave up 3 bases and J gave up 3 bases; unmatched junction bases: 9. As handled by the study authors: Quantification of nucleated cells was approximated via reference gene primer amplification. Assay used: immunoSEQ multiplex PCR; TCRdb lists only in-frame clones, some missing. The V and J calls and clone size were taken over from that table, and D and trimming were inferred from the DNA. The sample lists about 200,000 clones, approximately 90% occurring once.

The clonotype originates from a man between 50 and 59 years old with COVID-19, enrolled during active disease. Material for sequencing was peripheral blood. This sequence joins TRBV30 and TRBJ1-1, with 8 bases fitting TRBD1. DNA for the CDR3: TGTGCCTGGAGGTCGGCAGGGGGCTGGGACACTGAAGCTTTCTTT. Its protein product is CAWRSAGGWDTEAFF.